This T cell receptor (beta chain) came from a study of blood T cell repertoires in COVID-19. Using immunoSEQ multiplex PCR, the repertoire was profiled, and TCRdb retains in-frame clones only, with some absent. Of 150,000 to 200,000 clones in the sample, approximately 95% are singletons; the top ten hold around 2%. Germline V gene sequence: CDR1 SGHTA, CDR2 FQGTGA. V lost 4 bases and J 2 bases, leaving 15 bases between the germline ends. This CDR3 spans 16 amino acids. This chain uses TRBV7-3 with TRBJ1-3; D is perhaps TRBD1 (5 bases). This TCR was recovered from a woman aged 60-70 years with COVID-19, enrolled during active disease. Sequenced material: peripheral blood. This CDR3 reads CASSSAGGEPGNTIYF. The CDR3 nucleotides are TGTGCCAGCAGCTCCGCCGGGGGAGAGCCTGGAAACACCATATATTTT. The whole variable domain, remainder taken from reference TRBV7-3 and TRBJ1-3, is GAGVSQTPSNKVTEKGKYVELRCDPISGHTALYWYRQSLGQGPEFLIYFQGTGAADDSGLPNDRFFAVRPEGSVSTLKIQRTERGDSAVYLCASSSAGGEPGNTIYFGEGSWLTVV.